This T cell receptor beta chain originates from a study of blood T cell repertoires in COVID-19. Study summary: The United States, Italy and Spain provided the acute and convalescent COVID-19 samples. In each case, the material was cDNA or gDNA derived from T cells, B-cell-depleted T cells, or PBMCs.

In the source study's methods: Estimation of nucleated cell counts was performed using reference gene primer amplification. Repertoires were generated with immunoSEQ multiplex PCR, while TCRdb's copy carries only in-frame clones and drops some. The D gene and trimming were derived from the DNA, and the V and J assignments and clone size from that table. The sample holds roughly 120,000 clones, just over 90% seen once. CDR3 size: 13 residues. Trimming cost V 2 bases and J 2 bases, with 10 bases left between them. CDR1 and CDR2 (germline): SQVTM, ANQGSEA. The V gene is TRBV29-1, the J gene TRBJ2-7; possible D gene TRBD1, 5 bases. The receptor was derived from a human donor with active COVID-19. The donor label of this sample is uncertain. Material: peripheral blood. CDR3 sequence reads: CSVETKGTYEQYF. DNA for the CDR3: TGCAGCGTTGAAACCAAGGGGACCTACGAGCAGTACTTC.